This is a list of T cell receptor beta chains from one sample in a study of cytomegalovirus exposure and HLA in healthy donors. Measured with immunoSEQ multiplex PCR; TCRdb has only the in-frame clones, and not every one. The sample yields about 140,000 clones, 75% to 80% seen once. Sequences were obtained from PBMCs. Every receptor here comes from a man younger than 35 in good health and CMV-seronegative. Both conserved end residues are trimmed from each CDR3. D genes are given only for firm matches.

J gene | V gene | D gene | CDR3 protein
TRBJ2-7 | TRBV2 | - | ASSDQGRSRSNYEQY
TRBJ1-5 | TRBV30 | TRBD1 | AWSYTGGIQPQH
TRBJ2-7 | TRBV6-5 | - | ASHSRSRLYEQY
TRBJ1-4 | TRBV7-9 | TRBD1 | ASSQHGTGEKLF
TRBJ2-2 | TRBV4-2 | - | ASSQHHFGQGGAGELF
TRBJ2-5 | TRBV28 | TRBD2 | ASSFVPGGETQY
TRBJ1-3 | TRBV11-2 | - | ASSFSTNSGNTIY
TRBJ2-7 | TRBV27 | - | ASGIGDYEQY
TRBJ1-6 | TRBV4-2 | - | ASSQEPRLGVPLH
TRBJ2-3 | TRBV7-8 | - | ASSLADSIDTQY
TRBJ2-7 | TRBV19 | - | ASSIQGLETYEQY
TRBJ1-4 | TRBV5-1 | TRBD1 | ASSLVTGSAEKLF
TRBJ2-1 | TRBV27 | TRBD1 | ASRSTGVSNNEQF
- | TRBV5-1 | - | ASSSFQTSYEQY
TRBJ1-2 | TRBV7-8 | - | ASSVGIGAPYGYT
TRBJ2-7 | TRBV28 | - | ASSFARGANEQY
TRBJ2-7 | TRBV28 | - | ASSPNTGHRYEQY
TRBJ1-1 | TRBV2 | - | ASSNPDLNTEAF
TRBJ1-3 | TRBV4-2 | TRBD1 | ASSQATGDGNTIY
TRBJ1-3 | TRBV30 | - | AWLQGGNTIY
TRBJ2-7 | TRBV30 | - | AWSPWRGPSYEQY
TRBJ2-4 | TRBV9 | - | ASSGYSPPNIQY
TRBJ2-2 | TRBV30 | - | ACRAPSGRGNGELF
TRBJ2-1 | TRBV18 | TRBD2 | ASSPFGLAGEDNEQF
TRBJ1-5 | TRBV7-6 | TRBD1 | ASSEGAGGPYSNQPQH
TRBJ2-3 | TRBV13 | - | ASSLGGGRTDTQY
TRBJ1-2 | TRBV5-1 | TRBD1 | ASSLEGALNGYT
TRBJ2-7 | TRBV10-2 | - | ASSGVGGNYEQY
TRBJ1-5 | TRBV2 | TRBD1 | ASGRDDRANQPQH
TRBJ2-6 | TRBV4-2 | - | ASSQAGFPGANVLT
TRBJ1-5 | TRBV11-2 | - | ASSPGQHSNQPQH